This TCR beta chain originates from a study of CD8+CD57+ T cells in acquired aplastic anemia. Study findings and constraints: Between the patient and control groups, CD8+ Simpson's diversity did not differ significantly. Sharing between patients and controls was observed for 25 to 30 CD8+ CDR3 sequences.

TCR beta VDJ combinations and CDR3 sequences were profiled from genomic DNA. In TCRdb, the reads were re-called with MiXCR into one record per CDR3 protein. This sample has fewer than 200,000 distinct CDR3 sequences, with 60% to 80% found just once. A single count supports this clonotype. Its target is unknown. The CDR3 length is 15 residues. The authors sequenced patients whose flow cytometry had shown CD8+CD57+ cell expansion. There were no patients without severe acquired aplastic anemia. Patients were untreated when blood was sampled. The material sequenced was sorted CD4+, CD8+, or CD8+CD57+ T cells (not recorded which) from PBMCs. This sequence joins TRBV12-3 or TRBV12-4 and TRBJ2-7; 11 bases agree with TRBD2. The last part of the DNA fits TRBJ2-1 better; the J call may be wrong. The sequence derives from a human donor with aplastic anemia. Here the CDR3 DNA reads TGTGCCAGCAGTTTATCTGCTAGCGGGAGGAATGAGCAGTTCTTC. Its translation is CASSLSASGRNEQFF.